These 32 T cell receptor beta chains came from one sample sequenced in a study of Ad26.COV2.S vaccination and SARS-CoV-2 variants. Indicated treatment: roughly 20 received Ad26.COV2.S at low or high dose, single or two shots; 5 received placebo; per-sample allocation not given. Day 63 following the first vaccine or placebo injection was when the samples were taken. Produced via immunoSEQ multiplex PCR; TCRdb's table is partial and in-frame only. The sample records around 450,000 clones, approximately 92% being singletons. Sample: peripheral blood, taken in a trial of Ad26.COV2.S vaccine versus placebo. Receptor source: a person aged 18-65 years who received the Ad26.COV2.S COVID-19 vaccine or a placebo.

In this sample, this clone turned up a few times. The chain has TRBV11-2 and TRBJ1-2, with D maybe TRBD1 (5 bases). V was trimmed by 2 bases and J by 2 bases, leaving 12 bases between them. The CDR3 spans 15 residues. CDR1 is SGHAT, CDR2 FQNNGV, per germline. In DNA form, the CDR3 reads TGTGCCAGCAGCTTATTTGGGGGATGGAACTATGGCTACACCTTC. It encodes CASSLFGGWNYGYTF. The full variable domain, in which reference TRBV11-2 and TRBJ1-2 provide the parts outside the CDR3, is EAGVAQSPRYKIIEKRQSVAFWCNPISGHATLYWYQQILGQGPKLLIQFQNNGVVDDSQLPKDRFSAERLKGVDSTLKIQPAKLEDSAVYLCASSLFGGWNYGYTFGSGTRLTVV.

In nucleotides, the CDR3 is TGTGCCAGCAGTTTTCTCGGGACAGGGCACGAGCAGTACTTC. It codes for CASSFLGTGHEQYF. The chain couples TRBV28 to TRBJ2-7; TRBD1 matches 9 bases. The CDR3 consists of 14 residues. Germline lookup yields CDR1 MDHEN and CDR2 SYDVKM. The V segment lost 3 bases and the J segment 5 bases; nucleotides outside the gene matches: 5.

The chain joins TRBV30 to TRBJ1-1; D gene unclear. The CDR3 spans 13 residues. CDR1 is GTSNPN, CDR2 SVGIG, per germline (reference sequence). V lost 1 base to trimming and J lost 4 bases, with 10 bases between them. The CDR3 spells CAWSDEGFTEAFF. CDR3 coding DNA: TGTGCCTGGAGTGACGAGGGATTCACTGAAGCTTTCTTT.

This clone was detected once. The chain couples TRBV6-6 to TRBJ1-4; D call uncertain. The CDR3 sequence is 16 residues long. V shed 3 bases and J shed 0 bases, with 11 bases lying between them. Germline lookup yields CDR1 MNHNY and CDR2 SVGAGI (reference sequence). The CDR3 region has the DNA TGTGCCAGCAGTTATCATAGGGCTGCAACTAATGAAAAACTGTTTTTT. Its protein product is CASSYHRAATNEKLFF.

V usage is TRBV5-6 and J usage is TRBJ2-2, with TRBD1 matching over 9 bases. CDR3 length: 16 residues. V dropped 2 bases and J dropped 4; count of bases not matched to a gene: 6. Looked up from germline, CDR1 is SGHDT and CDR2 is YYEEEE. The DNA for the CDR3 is TGTGCCAGCAGCTTCGGGACAGGGACGGTCACCGGGGAGCTGTTTTTT. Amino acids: CASSFGTGTVTGELFF.

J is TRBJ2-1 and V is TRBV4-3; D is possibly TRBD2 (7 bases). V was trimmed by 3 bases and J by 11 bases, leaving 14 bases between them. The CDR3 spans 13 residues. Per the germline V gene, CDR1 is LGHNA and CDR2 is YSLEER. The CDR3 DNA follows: TGCGCCAGCAGCCAGGCGGGGGCCCTACAGCAGTTCTTC. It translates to CASSQAGALQQFF.

CDR3 residues: CASSLEVVGNYGYTF. The CDR3 DNA reads as TGTGCCAGCAGCTTGGAGGTCGTTGGGAACTATGGCTACACCTTC. The V and J genes are TRBV5-4 and TRBJ1-2, with D unclear. From germline, CDR1 is SGHNT and CDR2 YYREEE (reference sequence). V shed 0 bases and J shed 2 bases, with 11 bases lying between them. This CDR3 has 15 amino acids.

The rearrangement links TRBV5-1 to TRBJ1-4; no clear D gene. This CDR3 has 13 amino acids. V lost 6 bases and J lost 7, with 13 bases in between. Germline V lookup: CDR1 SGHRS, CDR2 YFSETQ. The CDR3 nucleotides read TGCGCCAGCACAATTGGGCTGGGTGAAAAACTGTTTTTT. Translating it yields CASTIGLGEKLFF.

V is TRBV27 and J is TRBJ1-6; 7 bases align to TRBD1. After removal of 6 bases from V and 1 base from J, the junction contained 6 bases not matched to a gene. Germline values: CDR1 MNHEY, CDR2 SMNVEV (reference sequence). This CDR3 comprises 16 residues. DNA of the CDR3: TGTGCCAGCAGGACGACAGGGATGTCCTATAATTCACCCCTCCACTTT. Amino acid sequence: CASRTTGMSYNSPLHF.

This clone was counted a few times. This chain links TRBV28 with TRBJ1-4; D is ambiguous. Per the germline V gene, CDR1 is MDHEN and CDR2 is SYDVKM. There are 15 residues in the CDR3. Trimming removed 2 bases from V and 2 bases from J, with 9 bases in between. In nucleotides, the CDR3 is TGTGCCAGCAGTTTAGCGGCCCCGACTAATGAAAAACTGTTTTTT. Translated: CASSLAAPTNEKLFF.

The CDR3 bases are TGTGCCAGTAGTATTACGGATCAGGCATTCAATCAGCCCCAGCATTTT. Its protein product is CASSITDQAFNQPQHF. The chain combines TRBV19 with TRBJ1-5; no definite D call. Germline V gene data show CDR1 as LNHDA and CDR2 as SQIVND (reference sequence). Trimming removed 3 bases at V and 3 bases at J, with 15 bases between. There are 16 residues in the CDR3.

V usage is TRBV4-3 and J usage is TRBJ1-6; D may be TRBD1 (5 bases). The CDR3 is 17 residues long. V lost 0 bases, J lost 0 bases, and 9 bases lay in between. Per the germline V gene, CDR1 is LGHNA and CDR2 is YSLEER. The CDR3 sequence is CASSQDGRGSYNSPLHF. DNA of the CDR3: TGCGCCAGCAGCCAAGACGGGAGGGGCTCCTATAATTCACCCCTCCACTTT.

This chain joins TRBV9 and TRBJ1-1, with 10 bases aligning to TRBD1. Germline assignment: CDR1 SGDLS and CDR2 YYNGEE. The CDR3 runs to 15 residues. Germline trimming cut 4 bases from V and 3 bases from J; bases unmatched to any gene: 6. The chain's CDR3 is CASSSGDRGDTEAFF. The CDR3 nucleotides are TGTGCCAGCAGCTCGGGGGACAGGGGCGACACTGAAGCTTTCTTT.

This chain's CDR3 is CASSYLGTETEAFF. DNA for the CDR3: TGTGCCAGCAGTTACCTCGGGACGGAAACTGAAGCTTTCTTT. The chain combines TRBV6-5 with TRBJ1-1, with TRBD1 as a possible D gene (5 bases). The germline V gene has CDR1 MNHEY and CDR2 SVGAGI. V lost 2 bases, J lost 5 bases, and 12 bases lay in between. The CDR3 runs to 14 residues.

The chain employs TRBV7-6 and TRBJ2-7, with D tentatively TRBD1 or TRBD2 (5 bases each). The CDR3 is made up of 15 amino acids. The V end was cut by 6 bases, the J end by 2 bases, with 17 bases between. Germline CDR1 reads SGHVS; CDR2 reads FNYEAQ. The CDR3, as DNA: TGTGCCAGCAGAACCACCGGGACGGCACCCTACGAGCAGTACGTC. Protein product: CASRTTGTAPYEQYV.

CDR3 amino acids: CASSSVVEQFF. CDR3 DNA: TGTGCCAGCAGCTCCGTTGTTGAGCAGTTCTTC. This chain connects TRBV5-6 to TRBJ2-1, with D hard to call. The germline V and J ends were trimmed by 3 bases and 9 bases, with 7 bases remaining between them. Germline loops: CDR1 SGHDT, CDR2 YYEEEE. The CDR3 contains 11 residues.

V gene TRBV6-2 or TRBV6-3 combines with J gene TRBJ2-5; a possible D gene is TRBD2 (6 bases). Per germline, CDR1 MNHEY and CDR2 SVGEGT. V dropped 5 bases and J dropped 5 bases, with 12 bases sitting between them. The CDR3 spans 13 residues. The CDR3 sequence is CASSRGTGETQYF. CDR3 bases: TGTGCCAGCAGTCGTGGGACTGGGGAGACCCAGTACTTC.

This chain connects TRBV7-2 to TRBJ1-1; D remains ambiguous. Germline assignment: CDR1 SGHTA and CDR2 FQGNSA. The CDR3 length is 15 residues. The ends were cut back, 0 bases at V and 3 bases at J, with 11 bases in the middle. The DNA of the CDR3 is TGTGCCAGCAGCTTAGCCCCTATGGGGTACACTGAAGCTTTCTTT. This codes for CASSLAPMGYTEAFF.

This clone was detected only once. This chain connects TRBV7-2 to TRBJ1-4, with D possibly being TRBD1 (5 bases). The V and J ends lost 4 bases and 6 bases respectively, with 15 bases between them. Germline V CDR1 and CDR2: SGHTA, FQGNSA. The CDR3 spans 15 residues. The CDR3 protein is CASSSGLGPHEKLFF. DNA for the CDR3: TGTGCCAGCAGCTCAGGGTTAGGTCCGCATGAAAAACTGTTTTTT.

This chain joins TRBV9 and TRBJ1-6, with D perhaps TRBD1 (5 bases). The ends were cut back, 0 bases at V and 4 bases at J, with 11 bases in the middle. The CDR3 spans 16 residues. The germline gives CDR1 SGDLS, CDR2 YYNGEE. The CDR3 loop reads CASSVGSRAYNSPLHF. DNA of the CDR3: TGTGCCAGCAGCGTAGGCTCCAGGGCGTATAATTCACCCCTCCACTTT. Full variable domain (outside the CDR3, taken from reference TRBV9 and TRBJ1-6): DSGVTQTPKHLITATGQRVTLRCSPRSGDLSVYWYQQSLDQGLQFLIQYYNGEERAKGNILERFSAQQFPDLHSELNLSSLELGDSALYFCASSVGSRAYNSPLHFGNGTRLTVT.

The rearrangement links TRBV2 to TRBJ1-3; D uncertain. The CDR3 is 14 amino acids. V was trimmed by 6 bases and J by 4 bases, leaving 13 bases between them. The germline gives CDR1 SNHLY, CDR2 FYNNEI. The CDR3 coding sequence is TGTGCCAGCAGGGAGAGTATGGGGGGAAACACCATATATTTT. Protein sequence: CASRESMGGNTIYF.

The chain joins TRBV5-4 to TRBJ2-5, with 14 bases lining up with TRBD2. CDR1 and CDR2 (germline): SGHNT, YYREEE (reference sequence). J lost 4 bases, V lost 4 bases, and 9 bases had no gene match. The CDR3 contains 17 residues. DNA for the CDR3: TGTGCCAGCAGCAAGGGACTAGCGGGGGAAGGGGCAGAGACCCAGTACTTC. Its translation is CASSKGLAGEGAETQYF.

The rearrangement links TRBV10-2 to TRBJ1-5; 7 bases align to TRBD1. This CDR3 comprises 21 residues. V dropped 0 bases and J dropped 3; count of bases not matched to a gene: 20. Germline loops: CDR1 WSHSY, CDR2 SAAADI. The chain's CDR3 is CASSESDFSDRTPLINQPQHF. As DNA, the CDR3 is TGCGCCAGCAGTGAGTCGGATTTTTCGGACAGGACGCCCTTAATCAATCAGCCCCAGCATTTT.

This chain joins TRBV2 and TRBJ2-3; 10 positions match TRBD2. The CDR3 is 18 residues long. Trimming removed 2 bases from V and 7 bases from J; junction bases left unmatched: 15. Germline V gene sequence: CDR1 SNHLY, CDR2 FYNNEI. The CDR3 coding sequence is TGTGCCAGCAGTGAAACGGTACTAGCGGGGCAATTCAAGAATACGCAGTATTTT. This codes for CASSETVLAGQFKNTQYF.

The CDR3 is CASRGDGEPYV. The CDR3 DNA reads TGTGCCAGCAGGGGGGACGGTGAACCGTACGTC. This rearrangement joins TRBV5-4 to TRBJ2-7, with D tentatively TRBD1 or TRBD2 (5 bases each). The CDR3 covers 11 residues. The germline V gene encodes CDR1 SGHNT and CDR2 YYREEE (reference sequence). V shed 5 bases and J shed 12 bases, with 15 bases lying between them.

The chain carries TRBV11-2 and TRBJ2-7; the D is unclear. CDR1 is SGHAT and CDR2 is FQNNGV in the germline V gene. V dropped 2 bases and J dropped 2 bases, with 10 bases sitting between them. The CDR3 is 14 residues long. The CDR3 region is CASSLYGLPYEQYF. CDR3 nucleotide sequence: TGTGCCAGCAGCTTATACGGCTTACCCTACGAGCAGTACTTC.

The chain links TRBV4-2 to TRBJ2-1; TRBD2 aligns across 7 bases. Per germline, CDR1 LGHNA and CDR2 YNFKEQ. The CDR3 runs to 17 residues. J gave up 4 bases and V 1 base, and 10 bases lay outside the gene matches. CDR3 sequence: CASSQGGQRDDYNEQFF. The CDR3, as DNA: TGTGCCAGCAGCCAAGGTGGCCAGCGGGACGATTACAATGAGCAGTTCTTC.

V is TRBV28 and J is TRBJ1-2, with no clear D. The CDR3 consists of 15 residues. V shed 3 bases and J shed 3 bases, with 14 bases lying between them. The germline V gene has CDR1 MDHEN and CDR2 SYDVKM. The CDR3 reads CASSFPREGDYGYTF. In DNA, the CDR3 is TGTGCCAGCAGTTTCCCAAGGGAGGGCGACTATGGCTACACCTTC.

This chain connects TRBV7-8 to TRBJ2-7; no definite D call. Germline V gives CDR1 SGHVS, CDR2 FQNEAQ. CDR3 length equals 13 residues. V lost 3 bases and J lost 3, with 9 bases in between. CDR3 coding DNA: TGTGCCAGCAGCTTTGGCTGGAACTACGAGCAGTACTTC. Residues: CASSFGWNYEQYF.

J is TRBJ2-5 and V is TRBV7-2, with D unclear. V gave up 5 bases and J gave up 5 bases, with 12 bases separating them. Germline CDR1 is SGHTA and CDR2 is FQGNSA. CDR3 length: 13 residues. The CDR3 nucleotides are TGTGCCAGCAGCGACTTGCCCCCGGAGACCCAGTACTTC. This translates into CASSDLPPETQYF.

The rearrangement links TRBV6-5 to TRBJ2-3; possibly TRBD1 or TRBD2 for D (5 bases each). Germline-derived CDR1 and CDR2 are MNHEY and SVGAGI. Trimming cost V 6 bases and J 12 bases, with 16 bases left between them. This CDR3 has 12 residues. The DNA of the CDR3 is TGTGCCAGCAGCCCCGGGGCGCCGACCCAGTATTTT. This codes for CASSPGAPTQYF.

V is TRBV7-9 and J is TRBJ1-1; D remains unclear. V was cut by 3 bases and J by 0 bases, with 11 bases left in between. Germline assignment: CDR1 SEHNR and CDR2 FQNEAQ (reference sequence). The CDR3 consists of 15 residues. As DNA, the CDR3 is TGTGCCAGCAGCTTCTATGGGAGGATGAACACTGAAGCTTTCTTT. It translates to CASSFYGRMNTEAFF.